Listed below are T cell receptor beta chains from one sample, sequenced in a study of T cell responses to AZD1222 COVID-19 vaccine. TCRdb's copy holds only in-frame clones and misses some; the assay was immunoSEQ multiplex PCR. Among some 170,000 clones listed, 70% to 90% were seen once. The specimen comprised peripheral blood, sampled 28 days after the second AZD1222 dose. The receptors shown here come from an adult who received the AZD1222 COVID-19 vaccine. CDR3s include the opening cysteine and the closing phenylalanine or tryptophan. A D gene is named only where the DNA matches it firmly. Only some rows state a clone size, as once, few, many or a class for expanded clones.

v_gene	abundance	d_gene	j_gene	CDR3nt	CDR3aa
TRBV30	.	TRBD1	TRBJ1-5	TGTGCCTGGAGTGTAGGGGACAGTAGCAATCAGCCCCAGCATTTT	CAWSVGDSSNQPQHF
TRBV2	.	.	TRBJ2-7	TGTGCCAGCAGTGGGAACACCTACGAGCAGTACTTC	CASSGNTYEQYF
TRBV11-2	.	.	TRBJ2-5	TGTGCCAGCAGCTTAGTCGAAGAGACCCAGTACTTC	CASSLVEETQYF
TRBV25-1	.	.	TRBJ2-7	TGTGCCAGCAGTGAACAGGGCGCGCAGTACTTC	CASSEQGAQYF
TRBV19	.	.	TRBJ1-5	TGTGCCAGTAGTATAGGAAATCAGCCCCAGCATTTT	CASSIGNQPQHF
TRBV7-7	.	TRBD1	TRBJ2-1	TGTGCTAGCAGCGATCAGGGGGCTCAATACAATGAGCAGTTCTTC	CASSDQGAQYNEQFF
TRBV7-9	.	.	TRBJ1-2	TGTGCCAGCAGCTTATTCCAGGGTGGTGGCTACACCTTC	CASSLFQGGGYTF
TRBV29-1	.	.	TRBJ1-4	TGCAGCGTTGTGACGGGCGGGGAAAAACTGTTTTTT	CSVVTGGEKLFF
TRBV24-1	.	.	TRBJ2-2	TGTGCCACCAGTGACACGACCGTGAACACCGGGGAGCTGTTTTTT	CATSDTTVNTGELFF
TRBV18	.	.	TRBJ2-7	TGTGCCAGCTCACCGAGGGGGGTGGGGCCCACCTACGAGCAGTACTTC	CASSPRGVGPTYEQYF
TRBV5-1	.	.	TRBJ1-2	TGCGCCAGCAGCTGGGACGGCACGGTCGGCTACACCTTC	CASSWDGTVGYTF
TRBV6-5	.	TRBD1	TRBJ1-1	TGTGCCAGCAGCTACGGGACAGCAATGAACACTGAAGCTTTCTTT	CASSYGTAMNTEAFF
TRBV30	.	TRBD2	TRBJ2-5	TGTGCCTGGAGTGTTCTAGCGGGGGTTCAAGAGACCCAGTACTTC	CAWSVLAGVQETQYF
TRBV18	.	.	TRBJ1-1	TGTGCCAGCTCACCAGGGGGGCGGAGCACTGAAGCTTTCTTT	CASSPGGRSTEAFF
TRBV2	once	.	TRBJ1-1	TGTGCCAGCAGTGATAGGCGGGTGAACACTGAAGCTTTCTTT	CASSDRRVNTEAFF
TRBV6-5	.	.	TRBJ2-5	TGTGCCAGCAGTTCTAGCTCCCAGACCCAGTACTTC	CASSSSSQTQYF
TRBV11-2	.	.	TRBJ1-1	TGTGCCAGCAGCTTAGTAACAGAAGCTTTCTTT	CASSLVTEAFF
TRBV5-1	.	TRBD1	TRBJ2-7	TGCGCCAGCAGCCGGGACAGGCATTACGAGCAGTACTTC	CASSRDRHYEQYF
TRBV12-3/TRBV12-4	.	.	TRBJ1-3	TGTGCCAGCAGTGGGTATGCTGGAAACACCATATATTTT	CASSGYAGNTIYF
TRBV7-2	.	.	TRBJ1-2	TGTGCCAGCAGCTTAGTTCGGGGGACTACCTATGGCTACACCTTC	CASSLVRGTTYGYTF
TRBV4-3	.	TRBD1	TRBJ1-6	TGCGCCAGCAGTCAGGGGGCGAGTTACTCCTATAATTCACCCCTCCACTTT	CASSQGASYSYNSPLHF
TRBV20-1	.	TRBD1	TRBJ2-1	TGCAGTGCTAGTGGGGCCCGGACAGGGGGGATAAATGAGCAGTTCTTC	CSASGARTGGINEQFF
TRBV4-1	.	.	TRBJ2-5	TGCGCCAGCAGCCAAGGATACTCCCGTGAAGAGACCCAGTACTTC	CASSQGYSREETQYF
TRBV6-5	.	.	TRBJ1-1	TGTGCCAGCAGTTTGGTCTTGAACACTGAAGCTTTCTTT	CASSLVLNTEAFF
TRBV19	.	.	TRBJ2-1	TGTGCCAGTAGTATAGGAGGGCCAGTTGAGCAGTTCTTC	CASSIGGPVEQFF
TRBV7-9	few	.	TRBJ1-2	TGTGCCAGCAGCTTCATCGCAGGACGGGCCCTCTATGGCTACACCTTC	CASSFIAGRALYGYTF
TRBV7-9	.	TRBD2	TRBJ2-1	TGTGCCAGCAGAACCAAACCCGGGCTAGCGGACAATGAGCAGTTCTTC	CASRTKPGLADNEQFF
TRBV11-1	.	.	TRBJ2-1	TGTGCCAGCAGCCCCAGCAATCTGAATGAGCAGTTCTTC	CASSPSNLNEQFF